This T cell receptor (beta chain) was identified during a study of graft-versus-host responses after intestinal transplantation. As for the study in general: Uniformly, recipients were administered anti-thymocyte globulin induction with subsequent tacrolimus and steroids for two to three years.

A word on this clone: What it binds is not known.

Tissue processing of the graft released intraepithelial and lamina propria lymphocytes from it. The data were produced by immunoSEQ multiplex PCR, yet TCRdb's version contains in-frame clones alone and is incomplete. The sample has some 7,000 clones; about 64% are singletons. Germline CDR1 is ENHRY and CDR2 is SYGVKD. V was clipped by 3 bases and J by 0 bases, with 11 bases between them. CDR3 length: 15 residues. Study conclusions and caveats: The authors found GvH clones in recipient marrow, some appearing first in ileum or blood. Maximum circulating GvH clone levels tracked with early post-transplant HvG decreases.

The sample in question was ileum tissue, obtained 55 days after transplant. The chain employs TRBV10-3 and TRBJ1-1; weak D call: TRBD1 (6 bases). The sequence derives from a human patient who received an intestinal transplant, so some T cells may come from the graft donor. The CDR3 nucleotides read TGTGCCATCAGTGACAATCAGGGGATGAACACTGAAGCTTTCTTT. Translated: CAISDNQGMNTEAFF.